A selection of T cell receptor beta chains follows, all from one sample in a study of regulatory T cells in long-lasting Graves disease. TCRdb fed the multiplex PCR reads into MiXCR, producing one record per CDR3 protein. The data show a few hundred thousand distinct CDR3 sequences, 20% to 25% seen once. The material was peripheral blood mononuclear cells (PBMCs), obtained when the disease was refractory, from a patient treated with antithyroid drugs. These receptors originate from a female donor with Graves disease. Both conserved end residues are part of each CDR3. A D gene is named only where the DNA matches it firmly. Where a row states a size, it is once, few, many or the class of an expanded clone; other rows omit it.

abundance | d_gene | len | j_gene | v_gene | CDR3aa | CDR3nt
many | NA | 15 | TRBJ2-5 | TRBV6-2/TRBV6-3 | CASQLTSGFTETQYF | TGTGCCAGCCAGCTAACATCGGGGTTTACAGAGACCCAGTACTTC
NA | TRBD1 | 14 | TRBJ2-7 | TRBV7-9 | CASSSGGAGNEQYF | TGTGCCAGCAGTTCAGGGGGAGCAGGCAACGAGCAGTACTTC
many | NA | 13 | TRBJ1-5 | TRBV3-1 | CASSQDWGQPQHF | TGTGCCAGCAGCCAAGATTGGGGTCAGCCCCAGCATTTT
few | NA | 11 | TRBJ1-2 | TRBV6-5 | CASSYGPGYTF | TGTGCCAGCAGCTACGGGCCTGGCTACACCTTC
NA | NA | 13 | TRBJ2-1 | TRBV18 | CASSDSAGNEQFF | TGTGCCAGCTCAGACAGTGCCGGGAATGAGCAGTTCTTC
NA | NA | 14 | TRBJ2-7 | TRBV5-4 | CASSDKSSGYEQYF | TGTGCCAGCAGCGACAAGAGCAGCGGCTACGAGCAGTACTTC
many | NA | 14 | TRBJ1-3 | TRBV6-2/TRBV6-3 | CASSYSGGGNTIYF | TGTGCCAGCAGTTACTCGGGCGGAGGAAACACCATATATTTT
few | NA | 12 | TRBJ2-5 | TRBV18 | CASEKNGETQYF | TGTGCCAGCGAAAAGAATGGAGAGACCCAGTACTTC
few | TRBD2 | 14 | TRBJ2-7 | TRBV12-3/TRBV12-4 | CASSFTSGRYEQYF | TGTGCCAGCAGTTTTACTAGCGGGAGGTACGAGCAGTACTTC
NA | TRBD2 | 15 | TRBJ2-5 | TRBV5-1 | CASSLGSSGGETQYF | TGCGCCAGCAGCTTGGGCTCGTCGGGAGGGGAGACCCAGTACTTC
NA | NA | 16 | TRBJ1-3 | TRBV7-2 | CASSLPGLFSGNTIYF | TGTGCCAGCAGCTTACCAGGGTTGTTCTCTGGAAACACCATATATTTT